The rows below give T cell receptor beta chains drawn from one sample of a study of T cells after somatic rescue of genetic block. Sequencing was performed with immunoSEQ multiplex PCR; in TCRdb, only in-frame clones are kept and a portion is missing. The data contain 68,000 or so clones, 80% to 95% of them singletons. The sequencing input was peripheral blood mononuclear cells (PBMCs). All receptors derive from a man in his forties or fifties. CDR3s include the opening cysteine and the closing phenylalanine or tryptophan. D genes are given only for firm matches. Only some rows state a clone size, as once, few, many or a class for expanded clones.

v_call	clone_size	j_call	d_call	cdr3_nt	cdr3_aa
TRBV5-8	-	TRBJ2-3	-	TGTGCCAGCAGCCCCCGAAAGAATCGGGATACGCAGTATTTT	CASSPRKNRDTQYF
TRBV13	-	TRBJ2-5	TRBD2	TGTGCCAGCAGCTTCAGCGGGGGGCAAGAGACCCAGTACTTC	CASSFSGGQETQYF
TRBV7-8	-	TRBJ1-1	-	TGTGCCAGCAGCTTAGAGTGGCAGGGGTACACTGAAGCTTTCTTT	CASSLEWQGYTEAFF
TRBV7-8	-	TRBJ1-4	TRBD1	TGTGCCAGCAGCCCAAGGACAGGGGTCGATGAAAAACTGTTTTTT	CASSPRTGVDEKLFF
TRBV5-1	-	TRBJ1-1	-	TGCGCCAGCAGCTTAGGGATTATGAACACTGAAGCTTTCTTT	CASSLGIMNTEAFF
TRBV4-2	-	TRBJ2-2	-	TGTGCCAGCAGCCAAGCCCAAGGGACCGACGAGGGTTTCGCCGGGGAGCTGTTTTTT	CASSQAQGTDEGFAGELFF
TRBV9	-	TRBJ2-3	-	TGTGCCAGCAGCGTAGAGGGGCCAGATACGCAGTATTTT	CASSVEGPDTQYF
TRBV5-6	-	TRBJ2-7	-	TGTGCCAGCAGCTTGGTGGGAGGCAGGTCCTACGAGCAGTACTTC	CASSLVGGRSYEQYF
TRBV5-8	-	TRBJ1-4	-	TGTGCCAGCAGCTTTGAAGGGAGGGAAAAACTGTTTTTT	CASSFEGREKLFF
TRBV28	-	TRBJ1-2	-	TGTGCCAGCAAATTGGGGTTGGGATCGCGAGGCTACACCTTC	CASKLGLGSRGYTF
TRBV5-1	once	TRBJ2-1	TRBD2	TGCGCCAGCAGCATACTAGCGGGAGGGAACAATGAGCAGTTCTTC	CASSILAGGNNEQFF
TRBV5-1	-	TRBJ2-3	TRBD1	TGCGCCAGCAGCATAATACAGGGGAGAAATACGCAGTATTTT	CASSIIQGRNTQYF
TRBV2	-	TRBJ2-3	-	TGTGCCAGCAAGGATGACCGAACAGATACGCAGTATTTT	CASKDDRTDTQYF
TRBV10-2	-	TRBJ1-5	TRBD1	TGCGCCAGCAGCCAGACAGGGGGCAATCAGCCCCAGCATTTT	CASSQTGGNQPQHF
TRBV6-1	-	TRBJ2-2	TRBD2	TGTGCCAGCAGTGAACCTAGCGGGAGCCCCGGGGAGCTGTTTTTT	CASSEPSGSPGELFF
TRBV19	-	TRBJ1-5	-	TGTGCCAGTAGTATAGGGGGAGGGGCAAATCAGCCCCAGCATTTT	CASSIGGGANQPQHF
TRBV5-6	-	TRBJ2-7	-	TGTGCCAGCAGCCAACCGATCGGGGTCGAGCAGTACTTC	CASSQPIGVEQYF
TRBV7-9	-	TRBJ1-6	TRBD1	TGTGCCAGCAGCTTACAGGGGGCGCGTTCACCCCTCCACTTT	CASSLQGARSPLHF
TRBV4-1	-	TRBJ2-6	-	TGCGCCAGCAGCCAAGGGGGGCTGATGGACTCTGGGGCCAACGTCCTGACTTTC	CASSQGGLMDSGANVLTF
TRBV2	-	TRBJ1-3	TRBD1	TGTGCCAGCAGTGACCCGGGACAGGGGTTGCGGGGAAACACCATATATTTT	CASSDPGQGLRGNTIYF
TRBV4-3	-	TRBJ1-1	-	TGCGCCAGCAGCCTACAGACAGGTCGGGGCACTGAAGCTTTCTTT	CASSLQTGRGTEAFF
TRBV10-3	-	TRBJ1-5	-	TGTGCCATCAGTGCAGGGGAGGGTCAGCCCCAGCATTTT	CAISAGEGQPQHF
TRBV5-5	-	TRBJ1-1	TRBD1	TGTGCCAGCAGCCCCGGACAGGGTGTTGAGAGCTCTGAAGCTTTCTTT	CASSPGQGVESSEAFF
TRBV28	once	TRBJ2-3	-	TGTGCCAGCAGGGACGTCACTAGCACAGATACGCAGTATTTT	CASRDVTSTDTQYF
TRBV5-6	-	TRBJ1-1	-	TGTGCCAGCAGCTTGCCACGAACAGGGATGAACACTGAAGCTTTCTTT	CASSLPRTGMNTEAFF
TRBV4-1	once	TRBJ1-6	-	TGCGCCAGCAGCCAAGATGGGGCAGGGATACGTTCACCCCTCCACTTT	CASSQDGAGIRSPLHF
TRBV2	-	TRBJ2-2	-	TGTGCCAGCTGGCAGGAAAAAGGATCCGGGGAGCTGTTTTTT	CASWQEKGSGELFF
TRBV7-9	-	TRBJ2-1	TRBD2	TGTGCCAGCAGCTTAACGAGCGGGAGTAGGAATGAGCAGTTCTTC	CASSLTSGSRNEQFF
TRBV15	once	TRBJ2-7	-	TGTGCCACCAGCAGTGAGCTAGCGAAGTTCTACGAGCAGTACTTC	CATSSELAKFYEQYF
TRBV19	-	TRBJ2-4	TRBD1	TGTGCCAGTAGTATAGGCTACGACAGGGGGGCCAAAAACATTCAGTACTTC	CASSIGYDRGAKNIQYF
TRBV7-2	-	TRBJ1-5	-	TGTGCCAGCAGCTCCTCGGTTTACCAGCATTTT	CASSSSVYQHF
TRBV30	-	TRBJ1-1	TRBD1	TGTGCCTGGATTGTGACAGGGGACACTGAAGCTTTCTTT	CAWIVTGDTEAFF
TRBV2	-	TRBJ2-1	TRBD1	TGTGCCAGCAGTGCGCAGGGGGCGGTTAATGAGCAGTTCTTC	CASSAQGAVNEQFF
TRBV21-1	-	TRBJ2-7	-	TGTGCCAGCAGCCGACTGACAGGGTTCTCCTACGAGCAGTACTTC	CASSRLTGFSYEQYF
TRBV15	-	TRBJ1-2	-	TGTGCCACCAGCAGGGCTTACATAGCCTCTAGCTATGGCTACACCTTC	CATSRAYIASSYGYTF
TRBV7-2	-	TRBJ2-7	-	TGTGCCAGCAGCCCAGGGGGGGGGATCTCCTACGAGCAGTACTTC	CASSPGGGISYEQYF
TRBV6-5	-	TRBJ2-5	TRBD1	TGTGCCAGCAGGCAAACAGGGGAGGAGACCCAGTACTTC	CASRQTGEETQYF
TRBV19	-	TRBJ2-5	TRBD2	TGTGCCAGTAGTGGTACTAGCGTCCTCGAGACCCAGTACTTC	CASSGTSVLETQYF
TRBV19	-	TRBJ1-6	-	TGTGCCAGTAGTATGAGGGATTCACCCCTCCACTTT	CASSMRDSPLHF
TRBV4-3	-	TRBJ2-1	TRBD2	TGCGCCAGCAGCCAAGACGGGGGACTAGCCTTCAATGAGCAGTTCTTC	CASSQDGGLAFNEQFF
TRBV9	-	TRBJ2-1	-	TGTGCCAGCAGCGCAGGGGATACTCGACCGCAGCAGTTCTTC	CASSAGDTRPQQFF
TRBV27	-	TRBJ1-2	TRBD1	TGTGCCAGCAGTAGGGGACAGTCCTATGGCTACACCTTC	CASSRGQSYGYTF
TRBV6-4	-	TRBJ2-1	-	TGTGCCAGCAGTGACTTGACTAGTACTGAGCAGTTCTTC	CASSDLTSTEQFF
TRBV7-3	-	TRBJ2-3	TRBD1	TGTGCCAGCAGCCAGGGACAGTCTAGCACAGATACGCAGTATTTT	CASSQGQSSTDTQYF